This T cell receptor (beta chain) was obtained from a study of T-cell reconstitution after alpha-beta-depleted transplantation in children (dated by TCRdb to about 2016). With respect to the entire study: T-cell immune reconstitution after TCRalphabeta/CD19-depleted allogeneic hematopoietic cell transplantation in children was quantitatively tracked in the study by means of TCR repertoire profiling. Overall study outcomes, separate from this receptor: Over the following months the frequencies of hyperexpanded clones went down, and after one year T-cell counts and TCRbeta diversity were mostly credited to newly produced T cells. In some patients, the high TCRbeta diversity seen at day 60 was put down to recipient T cells and intrathymic progenitors that had survived conditioning. The apparently early recovery of alphabetaT-cell counts about two months after transplant reportedly depended on only several hundred rapidly expanded clones that came from non-depleted graft cells.

The library was built by means of PCR. These reads were obtained on an Illumina HiSeq 2500. TCR libraries were prepared with molecular barcoding, using unique molecular identifiers to normalize TCRbeta repertoire quantification. The public sequencing data were trimmed at Q25 with fastp and processed into clonotypes with MiXCR by TCRdb, which kept only in-frame beta chains. Records with the same CDR3 protein are collapsed into one entry carrying the most frequent genes and DNA. Within this sample are about 160,000 distinct CDR3 sequences, with approximately 12% of them counted one time only. The biggest ten clones account for roughly 13% of the sample. The germline V gene specifies MGHRA as CDR1 and YSYEKL as CDR2. CDR3 length: 13 amino acids, cysteine to phenylalanine. Only the CDR3 portion is preserved as DNA: 39 bases, with reading frame beginning at the first base. Germline trimming: 3 bases from V, 10 bases from J; junction bases outside gene matches: 6.

This clonotype was seen ten or more times. What this receptor recognizes is not known. Within one base of it there is no much larger clone, and no base qualities were kept. The treatment or condition label on this specimen signifies: allogeneic hematopoietic cell transplantation with graft depleted of TCRalphabeta T cells and CD19 B cells. The children who served as transplant recipients had been given grafts of TCRalphabeta/CD19-depleted allogeneic hematopoietic cells. The source material was PBMCs, sampled before TCRalphabeta/CD19-depleted stem cell transplant. Recombination connected TRBV4-1 to TRBJ2-1; 7 central bases correspond to TRBD1. This sequence was found in a boy aged 2 to 10 with acute myeloid leukemia, due to receive a stem cell transplant. The CDR3 protein: CASSQTGLGEQFF. The nucleotide sequence reads as follows: TGCGCCAGCAGCCAGACAGGGCTGGGGGAGCAGTTCTTC.